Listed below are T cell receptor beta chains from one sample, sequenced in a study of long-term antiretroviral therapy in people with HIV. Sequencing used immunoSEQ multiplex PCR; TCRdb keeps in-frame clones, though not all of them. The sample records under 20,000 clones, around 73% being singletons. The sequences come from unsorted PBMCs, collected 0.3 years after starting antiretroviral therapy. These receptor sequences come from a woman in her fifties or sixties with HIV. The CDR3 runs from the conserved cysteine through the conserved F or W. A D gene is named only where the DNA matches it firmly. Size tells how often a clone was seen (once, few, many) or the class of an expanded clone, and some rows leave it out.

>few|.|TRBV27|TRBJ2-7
TGTGCCAGCAGTTTAGACCCGTTAGCGCGGGAGCAGTACTTC
CASSLDPLAREQYF
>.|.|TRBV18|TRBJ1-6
TGTGCCAGCTCATACTTAGACACGGGGGATTCACCCCTCCACTTT
CASSYLDTGDSPLHF
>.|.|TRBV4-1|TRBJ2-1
TGCGCCAGCAGCCAAGAACCGGGGACCCCATACAATGAGCAGTTCTTC
CASSQEPGTPYNEQFF
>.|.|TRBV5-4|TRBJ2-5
TGTGCCAGCAGCTTGAGGTGGGCCACCCAAGAGACCCAGTACTTC
CASSLRWATQETQYF
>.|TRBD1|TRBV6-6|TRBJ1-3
TGTGCCAGCAGTTACAGTGGGACAGGGTCTGGAAACACCATATATTTT
CASSYSGTGSGNTIYF
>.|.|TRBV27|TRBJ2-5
TGTGCCAGCAGCCCCTCGGTGGCGGTCCAAGAGACCCAGTACTTC
CASSPSVAVQETQYF
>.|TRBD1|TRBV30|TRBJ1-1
TGTGCCTGGAGTTCGACAGGGGGCACATTAGAAGCTTTCTTT
CAWSSTGGTLEAFF
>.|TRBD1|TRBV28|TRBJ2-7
TGTGCCAGCAGGACAGGGGAGTACGAGCAGTACTTC
CASRTGEYEQYF
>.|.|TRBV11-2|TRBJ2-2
TGTGCCAGCAGCGGGGACAACACGAACACCGGGGAGCTGTTTTTT
CASSGDNTNTGELFF
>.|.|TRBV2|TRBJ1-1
TGTGCCAGCAGTGAATCCCGCGGGGCGTCCACTGAAGCTTTCTTT
CASSESRGASTEAFF
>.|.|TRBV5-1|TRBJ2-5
TGCGCCAGCAGCTTGGCCGGATCAGGGGTAGGACAAGAGACCCAGTACTTC
CASSLAGSGVGQETQYF
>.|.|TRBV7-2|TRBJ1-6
TGTGCCAGCAGCTTAACGGGGGTTAATTCACCCCTCCACTTT
CASSLTGVNSPLHF
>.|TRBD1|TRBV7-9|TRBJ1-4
TGTGCCAGCAGCCCGATACCGGGACAGGTTCGAGGGGAAAAACTGTTTTTT
CASSPIPGQVRGEKLFF
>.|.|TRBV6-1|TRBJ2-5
TGTGCCGCTCGGAAGCGGAGTCAAGAGACCCAGTACTTC
CAARKRSQETQYF
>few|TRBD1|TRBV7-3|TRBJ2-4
TGTGCCAGCAGCCCTTATAGGGGGGACAGGGAGAACATTCAGTACTTC
CASSPYRGDRENIQYF
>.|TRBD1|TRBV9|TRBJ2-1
TGTGCCAGCAGCGTAGTCGGGACAGCGTACAATGAGCAGTTCTTC
CASSVVGTAYNEQFF
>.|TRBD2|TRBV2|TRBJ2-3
TGTGCCAGCAGTAGGACTAGCGGGGGGCAGGGGACCACAGATACGCAGTATTTT
CASSRTSGGQGTTDTQYF
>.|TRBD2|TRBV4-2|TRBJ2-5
TGTGCCAGCAGCCAAGATAGAGAAAGCGGGGGGGCCGGTGAGACCCAGTACTTC
CASSQDRESGGAGETQYF
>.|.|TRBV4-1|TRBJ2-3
TGCGCCAGCAGCCACGATCCGGGGGTCCGGACAGATACGCAGTATTTT
CASSHDPGVRTDTQYF
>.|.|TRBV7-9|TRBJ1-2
.
CASFGQGDRGPPDYGYTF
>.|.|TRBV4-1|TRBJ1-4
TGCGCCAGCAGCCCAACGACCCCAACTAATGAAAAACTGTTTTTT
CASSPTTPTNEKLFF
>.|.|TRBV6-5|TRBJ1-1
TGTGCCAGCAGCCGGACGGAGAACACTGAAGCTTTCTTT
CASSRTENTEAFF
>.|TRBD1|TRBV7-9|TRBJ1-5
TGTGCCAGCAGCCCCGGACAGGGGTTGGATCAGCCCCAGCATTTT
CASSPGQGLDQPQHF
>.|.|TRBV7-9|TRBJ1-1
TGTGCCAGCAGCTTAGGGGGGATGAACACTGAAGCTTTCTTT
CASSLGGMNTEAFF
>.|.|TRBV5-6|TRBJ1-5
TGTGCCAGCAGCTTGGGACAGAGCAATCAGCCCCAGCATTTT
CASSLGQSNQPQHF